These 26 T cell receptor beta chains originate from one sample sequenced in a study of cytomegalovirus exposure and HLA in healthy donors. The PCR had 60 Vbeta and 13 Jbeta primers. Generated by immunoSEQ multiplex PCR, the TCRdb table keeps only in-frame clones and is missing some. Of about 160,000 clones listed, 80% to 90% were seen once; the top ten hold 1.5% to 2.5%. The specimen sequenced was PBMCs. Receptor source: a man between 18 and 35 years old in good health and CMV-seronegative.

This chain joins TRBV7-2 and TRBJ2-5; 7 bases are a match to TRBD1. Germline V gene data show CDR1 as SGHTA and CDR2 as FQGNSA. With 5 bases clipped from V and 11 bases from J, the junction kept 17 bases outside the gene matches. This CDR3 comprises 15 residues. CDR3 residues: CASSKTGSPGGEQYF. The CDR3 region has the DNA TGTGCCAGCAGCAAGACAGGTTCCCCAGGGGGTGAGCAGTACTTC.

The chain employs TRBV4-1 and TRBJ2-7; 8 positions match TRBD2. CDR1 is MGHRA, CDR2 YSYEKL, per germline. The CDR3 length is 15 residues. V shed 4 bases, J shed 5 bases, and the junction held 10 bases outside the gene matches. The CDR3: CASSRPGLDVHEQYF. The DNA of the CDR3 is TGCGCCAGCAGCCGCCCGGGACTAGATGTCCACGAGCAGTACTTC.

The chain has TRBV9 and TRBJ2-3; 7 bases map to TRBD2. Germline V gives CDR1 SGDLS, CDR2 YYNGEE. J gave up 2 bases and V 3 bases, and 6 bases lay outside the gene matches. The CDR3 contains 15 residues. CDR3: CASSGGEGLTDTQYF. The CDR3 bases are TGTGCCAGCAGCGGAGGGGAGGGTCTCACAGATACGCAGTATTTT.

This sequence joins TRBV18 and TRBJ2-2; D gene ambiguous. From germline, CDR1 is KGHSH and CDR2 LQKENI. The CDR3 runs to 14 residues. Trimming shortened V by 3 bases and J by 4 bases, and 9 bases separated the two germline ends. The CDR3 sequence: CASSPLTGTGELFF. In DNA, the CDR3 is TGTGCCAGCTCACCCTTAACCGGCACCGGGGAGCTGTTTTTT.

The CDR3 coding sequence is TGTGCCAGCAGCGTAGACCGGGACAGGGGTTCTGGCTACACCTTC. This gives the protein CASSVDRDRGSGYTF. The chain uses TRBV9 and TRBJ1-2; 10 bases are shared with TRBD1. The germline V gene has CDR1 SGDLS and CDR2 YYNGEE. The CDR3 covers 15 residues. V trimming: 0 bases; J trimming: 7 bases; junction bases outside the gene matches: 6.

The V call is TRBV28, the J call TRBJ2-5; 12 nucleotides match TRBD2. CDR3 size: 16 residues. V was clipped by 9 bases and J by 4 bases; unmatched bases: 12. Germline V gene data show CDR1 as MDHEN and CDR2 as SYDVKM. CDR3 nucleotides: TGTGCCAGTTATAGGCTAGCGGGAGGGCCGAGAGAGACCCAGTACTTC. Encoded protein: CASYRLAGGPRETQYF. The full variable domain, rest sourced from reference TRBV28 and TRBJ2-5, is DVKVTQSSRYLVKRTGEKVFLECVQDMDHENMFWYRQDPGLGLRLIYFSYDVKMKEKGDIPEGYSVSREKKERFSLILESASTNQTSMYLCASYRLAGGPRETQYFGPGTRLLVL.

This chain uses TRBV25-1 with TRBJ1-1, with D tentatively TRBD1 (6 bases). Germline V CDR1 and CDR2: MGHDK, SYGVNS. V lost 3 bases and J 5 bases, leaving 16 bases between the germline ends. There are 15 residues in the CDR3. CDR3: CASSDRNREWTEAFF. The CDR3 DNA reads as TGTGCCAGCAGTGATCGGAACAGGGAATGGACTGAAGCTTTCTTT.

In DNA form, the CDR3 reads TGTGCCAGCTCGCCCCGCCCGAGCTCCTATAATTCACCCCTCCACTTT. Residues: CASSPRPSSYNSPLHF. This chain joins TRBV18 and TRBJ1-6; D gene ambiguous. This CDR3 comprises 16 residues. Between the trimmed V and J ends, which lost 6 bases and 0 bases, there was a span of 12 bases. The germline CDR1 and CDR2 sequences are KGHSH and LQKENI.

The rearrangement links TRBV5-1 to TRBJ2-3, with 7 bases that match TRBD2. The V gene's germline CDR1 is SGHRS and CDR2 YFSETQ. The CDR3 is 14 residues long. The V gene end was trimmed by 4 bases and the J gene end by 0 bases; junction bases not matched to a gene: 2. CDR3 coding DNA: TGCGCCAGCAGCGGGGGGGACAGCACAGATACGCAGTATTTT. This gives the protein CASSGGDSTDTQYF.

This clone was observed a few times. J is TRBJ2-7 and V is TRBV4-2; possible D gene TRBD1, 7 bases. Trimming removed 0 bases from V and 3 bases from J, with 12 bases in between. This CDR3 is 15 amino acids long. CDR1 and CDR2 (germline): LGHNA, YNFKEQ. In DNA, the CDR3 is TGTGCCAGCAGCCAAGATTGGCAGGGGGGCTACGAGCAGTACTTC. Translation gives CASSQDWQGGYEQYF.

This CDR3 reads CASTLQGVGGYTF. The CDR3 DNA is TGTGCCAGTACTCTACAGGGTGTGGGTGGCTACACCTTC. V gene TRBV19 combines with J gene TRBJ1-2, with D possibly TRBD1 on 6 matching bases. The CDR3 is 13 amino acids. Trimming removed 7 bases from V and 7 bases from J, with 16 bases in between. The germline gives CDR1 LNHDA, CDR2 SQIVND (reference sequence). Full variable domain (rest looked up from reference TRBV19 and TRBJ1-2): DGGITQSPKYLFRKEGQNVTLSCEQNLNHDAMYWYRQDPGQGLRLIYYSQIVNDFQKGDIAEGYSVSREKKESFPLTVTSAQKNPTAFYLCASTLQGVGGYTFGSGTRLTVV.

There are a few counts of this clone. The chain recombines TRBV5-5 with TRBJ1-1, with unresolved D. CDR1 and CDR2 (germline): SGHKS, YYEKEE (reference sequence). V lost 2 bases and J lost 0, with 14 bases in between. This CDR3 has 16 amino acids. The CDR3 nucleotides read TGTGCCAGCAGCTTTAGGAGCGGATCAATGAACACTGAAGCTTTCTTT. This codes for CASSFRSGSMNTEAFF.

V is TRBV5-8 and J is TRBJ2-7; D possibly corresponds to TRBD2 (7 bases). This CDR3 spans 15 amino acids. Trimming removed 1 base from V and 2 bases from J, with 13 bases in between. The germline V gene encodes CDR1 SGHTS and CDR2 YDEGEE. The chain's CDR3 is CASSLHGGAPYEQYF. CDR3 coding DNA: TGTGCCAGCAGCTTGCATGGGGGGGCCCCCTACGAGCAGTACTTC.

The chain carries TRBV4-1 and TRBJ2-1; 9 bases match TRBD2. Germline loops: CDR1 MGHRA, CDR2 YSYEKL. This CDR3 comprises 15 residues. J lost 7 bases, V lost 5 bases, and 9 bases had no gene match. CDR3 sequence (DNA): TGCGCCAGCAGCTTTAGCGGGAGAGGGGATAATGAGCAGTTCTTC. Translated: CASSFSGRGDNEQFF.

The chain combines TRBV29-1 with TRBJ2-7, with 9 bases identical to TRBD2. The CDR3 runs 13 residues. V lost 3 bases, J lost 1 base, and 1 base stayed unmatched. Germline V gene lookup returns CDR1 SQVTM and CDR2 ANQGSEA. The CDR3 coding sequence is TGCAGCGTTGATAGCGGGGGATCCTACGAGCAGTACTTC. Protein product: CSVDSGGSYEQYF.

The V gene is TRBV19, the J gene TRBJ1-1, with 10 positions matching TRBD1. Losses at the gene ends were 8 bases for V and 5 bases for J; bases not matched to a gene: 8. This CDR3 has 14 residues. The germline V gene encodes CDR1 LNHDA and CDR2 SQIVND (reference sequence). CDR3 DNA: TGTGCCAGTGGGCGGGGGACAGGGGTTACTGAAGCTTTCTTT. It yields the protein CASGRGTGVTEAFF. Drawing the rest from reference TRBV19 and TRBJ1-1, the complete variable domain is DGGITQSPKYLFRKEGQNVTLSCEQNLNHDAMYWYRQDPGQGLRLIYYSQIVNDFQKGDIAEGYSVSREKKESFPLTVTSAQKNPTAFYLCASGRGTGVTEAFFGQGTRLTVV.

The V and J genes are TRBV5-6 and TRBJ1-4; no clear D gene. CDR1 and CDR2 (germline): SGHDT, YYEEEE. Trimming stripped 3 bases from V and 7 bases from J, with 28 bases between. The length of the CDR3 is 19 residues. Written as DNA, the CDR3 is TGTGCCAGCAGCTACTGTGGGGAGAATGAGCTACCCTGGGGTGAAAAACTGTTTTTT. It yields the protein CASSYCGENELPWGEKLFF.

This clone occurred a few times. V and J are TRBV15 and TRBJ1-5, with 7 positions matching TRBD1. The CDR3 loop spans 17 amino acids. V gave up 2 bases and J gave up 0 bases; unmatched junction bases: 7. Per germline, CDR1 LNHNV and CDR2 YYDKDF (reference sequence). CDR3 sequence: CATSRHMGQLSNQPQHF. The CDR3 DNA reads TGTGCCACCAGCAGACATATGGGACAGCTTAGCAATCAGCCCCAGCATTTT.

The CDR3 DNA reads TGTGCCAGTAGTACACCGGGACAAAACTATGGCTACACCTTC. This sequence encodes CASSTPGQNYGYTF. This chain uses TRBV19 with TRBJ1-2, with D possibly matching TRBD1 (6 bases). The length of the CDR3 is 14 residues. Per germline, CDR1 LNHDA and CDR2 SQIVND (reference sequence). Trimming cost V 4 bases and J 2 bases, with 11 bases left between them. Full variable domain (rest looked up from reference TRBV19 and TRBJ1-2): DGGITQSPKYLFRKEGQNVTLSCEQNLNHDAMYWYRQDPGQGLRLIYYSQIVNDFQKGDIAEGYSVSREKKESFPLTVTSAQKNPTAFYLCASSTPGQNYGYTFGSGTRLTVV.

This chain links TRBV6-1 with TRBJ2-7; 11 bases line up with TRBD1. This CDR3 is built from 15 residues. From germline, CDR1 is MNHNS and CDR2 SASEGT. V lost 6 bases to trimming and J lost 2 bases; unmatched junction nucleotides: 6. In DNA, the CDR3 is TGTGCCAGCAGCCGTGGACAGGGGGCCCCCTACGAGCAGTACTTC. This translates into CASSRGQGAPYEQYF.

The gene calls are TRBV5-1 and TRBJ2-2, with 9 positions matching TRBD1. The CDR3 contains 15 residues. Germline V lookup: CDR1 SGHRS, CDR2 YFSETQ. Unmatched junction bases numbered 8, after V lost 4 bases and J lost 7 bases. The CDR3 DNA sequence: TGCGCCAGCAGCGGTGGACAGGGGCTGGGCGGGGAGCTGTTTTTT. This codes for CASSGGQGLGGELFF. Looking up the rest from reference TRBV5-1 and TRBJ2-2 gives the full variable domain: KAGVTQTPRYLIKTRGQQVTLSCSPISGHRSVSWYQQTPGQGLQFLFEYFSETQRNKGNFPGRFSGRQFSNSRSEMNVSTLELGDSALYLCASSGGQGLGGELFFGEGSRLTVL.

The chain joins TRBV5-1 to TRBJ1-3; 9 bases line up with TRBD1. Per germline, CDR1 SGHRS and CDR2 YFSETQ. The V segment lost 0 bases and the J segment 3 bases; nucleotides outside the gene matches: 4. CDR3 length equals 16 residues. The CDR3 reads CASSLEQGAVGNTIYF. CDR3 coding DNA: TGCGCCAGCAGCTTGGAACAGGGGGCAGTTGGAAACACCATATATTTT.

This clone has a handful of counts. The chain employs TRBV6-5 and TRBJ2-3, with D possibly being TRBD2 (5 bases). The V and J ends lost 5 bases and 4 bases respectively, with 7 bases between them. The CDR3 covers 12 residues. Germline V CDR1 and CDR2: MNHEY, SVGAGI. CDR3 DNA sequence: TGTGCCAGCAGTAGGACTGCAGATACGCAGTATTTT. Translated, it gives CASSRTADTQYF.

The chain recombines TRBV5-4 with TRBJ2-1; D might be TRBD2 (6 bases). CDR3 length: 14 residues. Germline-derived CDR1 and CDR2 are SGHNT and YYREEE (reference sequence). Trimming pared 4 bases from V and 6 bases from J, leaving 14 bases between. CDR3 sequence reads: CASSGRDSSNEQFF. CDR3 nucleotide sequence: TGTGCCAGCAGCGGCCGGGACTCGAGCAATGAGCAGTTCTTC.

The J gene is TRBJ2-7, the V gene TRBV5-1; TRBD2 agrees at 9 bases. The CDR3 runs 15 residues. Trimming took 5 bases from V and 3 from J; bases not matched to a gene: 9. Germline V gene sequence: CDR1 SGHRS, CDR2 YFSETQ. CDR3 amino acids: CASSQNSGSGYEQYF. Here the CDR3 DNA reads TGCGCCAGCAGTCAGAATAGCGGGAGTGGCTACGAGCAGTACTTC.

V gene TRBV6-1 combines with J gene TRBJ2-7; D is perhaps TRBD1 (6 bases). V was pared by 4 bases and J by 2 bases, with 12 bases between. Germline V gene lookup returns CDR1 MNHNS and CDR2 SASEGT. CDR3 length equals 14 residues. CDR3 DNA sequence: TGTGCCAGCAGTGCCCAGGGGTCGGCCTACGAGCAGTACTTC. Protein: CASSAQGSAYEQYF.